What follows describes a single TCR beta chain. As yet, its antigen is unknown. The data were taken from a study of regulatory dendritic cells for organ transplantation. Study-level findings and limits: Regulatory dendritic cells appeared to expand memory CD8+ clones less than mature ones. Memory T cells were less diverse than naive, with memory CD8+ most oligoclonal.

This table comes from immunoSEQ multiplex PCR, and its TCRdb copy is limited to in-frame clones, with some not included. The table has approximately 12,000 clones, about 70% seen once. There are 15 residues in the CDR3. V was pared by 7 bases and J by 0 bases, with 15 bases between. Germline-derived CDR1 and CDR2 are SGHAT and FQNNGV. Sorted T cells were CFSE-labeled and cultured less than 6 days with allogeneic regulatory or mature dendritic cells at 1:10. The V gene is TRBV11-2, the J gene TRBJ1-1; D remains ambiguous. This sequence was found in a human donor in good health. The sequenced sample was naive CD4+ T cells from blood cultured with regulatory dendritic cells. Subset described: CD45RA+ naive T cells. CDR3 nucleotides: TGTGCCAGCACCCAATGGGCGGGAATGAACACTGAAGCTTTCTTT. Its protein product is CASTQWAGMNTEAFF.